This TCR beta chain was obtained from a study of vaccination and CD4 T cells after COVID-19. The treatment denotes: roughly 11-day PBMC culture with coronavirus spike peptide pools or control peptides (ViraFEST assay). A word on this clonotype: The antigen is unknown.

This CDR3 comprises 14 residues. V shed 5 bases and J 7 bases; nucleotides not matched to a gene: 8. Germline assignment: CDR1 LNHDA and CDR2 SQIVND (reference sequence). The Oncomine TCR Beta short-read assay was applied to DNA of cultured CD4+ T cells. TCRdb reprocessed the PCR reads via MiXCR and lists one record per CDR3 protein. This sample has approximately 20,000 distinct CDR3 sequences; 43% occur once, and the top ten carry more than 7%. The chain uses TRBV19 and TRBJ1-5; 7 bases are shared with TRBD1. This clonotype originated in a human donor who had recovered from COVID-19. The sequencing used CD4+ T cells from blood, cultured in vitro, collected after SARS-CoV-2 vaccination. The CDR3 bases are TGTGCCAGTAGTTCAAGACAGGGTAGCCAGCCCCAGCATTTT. As protein: CASSSRQGSQPQHF.